The 3 T cell receptor beta chains listed next were all sequenced from one sample in a study of early T cells in non-severe SARS-CoV-2 infection. TCRdb called the 5' RACE reads again in MiXCR, with one record for every CDR3 protein. Among 98,000 or so distinct CDR3 sequences, about an eighth were seen once, and the ten largest hold approximately 3.1%. Sequenced sample: whole blood. Receptors were obtained from an adult who was a healthcare worker with PCR-confirmed SARS-CoV-2 infection or an uninfected control (not recorded which).

This clonotype was counted between two and nine times. The chain is built from TRBV6-8 and TRBJ2-7, with D perhaps assigned TRBD1 or TRBD2 (5 bases each). The CDR3 covers 14 residues. Trimming cost V 3 bases and J 1 base, with 10 bases left between them. CDR1 is MNHGY, CDR2 SAAAGT, per germline. CDR3 DNA sequence: TGTGCCAGCAGTTATAATGGGGGTTCCTACGAGCAGTACTTC. Translated: CASSYNGGSYEQYF.

This clonotype was seen ten or more times. V and J are TRBV11-2 and TRBJ1-2, with D perhaps TRBD1 (6 bases). Germline-derived CDR1 and CDR2 are SGHAT and FQNNGV. V was cut by 7 bases and J by 4 bases, with 10 bases left in between. This CDR3 comprises 12 residues. The CDR3 nucleotides are TGTGCCAGCAATGGACAGTTCTATGGCTACACCTTC. Translation: CASNGQFYGYTF.

V is TRBV6-5 and J is TRBJ2-7, with D possibly called TRBD1 or TRBD2 (5 bases each). Germline V gives CDR1 MNHEY, CDR2 SVGAGI. The CDR3 spans 14 residues. V lost 0 bases and J lost 5, with 11 bases in between. The CDR3 nucleotides read TGTGCCAGCAGTTACTCGATTGGGGGTAACGAGCAGTACTTC. Translated, it gives CASSYSIGGNEQYF.